The clone carrying this T cell receptor (beta chain) showed up many times. These data are taken from a study of regulatory T cells in long-lasting Graves disease. Study information: Recently diagnosed Graves' patients had received antithyroid drugs for under 3 months.

The time point denotes: newly diagnosed GD, antithyroid drugs for less than 3 months. Extracted PBMC RNA gave rise to the TCR library. CDR3-region Arm-PCR and iRepertoire HTBI primers produced the TCR beta libraries. Original processing notes: Identification of gene segments yielded some 62 TRBV and 13 to 15 TRBJ across samples. TCRdb called the multiplex PCR reads again in MiXCR, with one record for every CDR3 protein. TCRdb, not the authors, supplied the V and J calls. In the table there are fewer than 550,000 distinct CDR3 sequences, about 17% of which are singletons. In addition, the sample was reused for a study of T cells in Graves' hyperthyroidism and ophthalmopathy. That paper states: The hyperthyroidism was newly diagnosed and had lasted under 2 months; the patients were aged 18 to 65.

This TCR was recovered from a woman aged 18-29 years with Graves disease. The specimen comprised peripheral blood mononuclear cells (PBMCs), sampled at new diagnosis, from a patient treated with antithyroid drugs.

CDR3 sequence: CATGNGGAGDTQYF. The CDR3 DNA sequence: TGTGCCACCGGCAACGGGGGGGCCGGAGATACGCAGTATTTT. The rearrangement links TRBV10-3 to TRBJ2-3; 8 bases agree with TRBD2. CDR1 is ENHRY, CDR2 SYGVKD, per germline. J gave up 5 bases and V 10 bases, and 11 bases lay outside the gene matches. This CDR3 has 14 amino acids.